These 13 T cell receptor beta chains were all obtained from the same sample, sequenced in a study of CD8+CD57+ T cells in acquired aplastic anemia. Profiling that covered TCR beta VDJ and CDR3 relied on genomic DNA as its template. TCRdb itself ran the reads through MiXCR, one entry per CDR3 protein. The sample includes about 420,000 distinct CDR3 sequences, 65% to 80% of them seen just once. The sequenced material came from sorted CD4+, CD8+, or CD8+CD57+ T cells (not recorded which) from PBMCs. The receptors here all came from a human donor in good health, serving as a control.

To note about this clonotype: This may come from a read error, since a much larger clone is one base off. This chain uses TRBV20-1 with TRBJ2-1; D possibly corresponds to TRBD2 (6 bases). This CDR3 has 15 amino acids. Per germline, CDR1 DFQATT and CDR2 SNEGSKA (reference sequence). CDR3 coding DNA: TGCGGTGCTAGCTACCTCGGGAGCTCCTACAATGAGCAGTTCTTC. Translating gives CGASYLGSSYNEQFF.

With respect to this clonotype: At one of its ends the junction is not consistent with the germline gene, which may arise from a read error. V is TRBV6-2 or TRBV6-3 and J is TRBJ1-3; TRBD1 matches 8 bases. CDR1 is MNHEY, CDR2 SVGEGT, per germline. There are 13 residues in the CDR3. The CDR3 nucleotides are TGTGCCAGCAGCGGGACAGGAAGAAACACCGTATATTTT. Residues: CASSGTGRNTVYF.

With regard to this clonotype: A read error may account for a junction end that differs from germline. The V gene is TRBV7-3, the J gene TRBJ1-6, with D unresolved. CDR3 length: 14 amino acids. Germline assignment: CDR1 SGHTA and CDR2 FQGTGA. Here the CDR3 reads CASSLVRAGCSYNF. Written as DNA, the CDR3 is TGTGCCAGCAGCTTAGTGAGGGCGGGTTGCTCCTACAACTTT.

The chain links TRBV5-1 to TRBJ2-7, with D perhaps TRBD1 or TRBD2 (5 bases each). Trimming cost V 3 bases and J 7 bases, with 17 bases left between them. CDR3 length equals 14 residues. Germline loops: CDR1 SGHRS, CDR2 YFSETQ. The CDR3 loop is CASSSSGTSGEQYV. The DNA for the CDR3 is TGCGCCAGCAGCTCTTCCGGGACGTCTGGAGAGCAGTACGTC.

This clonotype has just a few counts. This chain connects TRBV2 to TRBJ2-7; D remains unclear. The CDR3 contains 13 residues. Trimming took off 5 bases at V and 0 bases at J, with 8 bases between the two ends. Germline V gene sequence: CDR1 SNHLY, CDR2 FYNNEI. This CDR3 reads CASSTFDSYEQYF. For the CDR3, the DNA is TGTGCCAGCAGTACCTTCGACTCCTACGAGCAGTACTTC.

The CDR3 sequence is CASSLGVGTVEAFF. The CDR3 nucleotides read TGTGCCAGCAGCTTGGGAGTAGGGACAGTTGAAGCTTTCTTT. The rearrangement links TRBV5-6 to TRBJ1-1, with 7 nucleotides matching TRBD1. The ends lost 0 bases at V and 7 bases at J; junction bases unmatched: 6. The CDR3 spans 14 residues. Germline assignment: CDR1 SGHDT and CDR2 YYEEEE.

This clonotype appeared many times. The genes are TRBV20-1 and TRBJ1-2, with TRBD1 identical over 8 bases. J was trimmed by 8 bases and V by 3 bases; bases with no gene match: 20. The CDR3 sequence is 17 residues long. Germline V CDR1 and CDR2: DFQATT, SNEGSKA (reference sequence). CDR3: CSASVRDRKTPSIGYTF. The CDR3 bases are TGCAGTGCTAGCGTCCGGGACAGGAAAACTCCCTCAATAGGCTACACCTTC.

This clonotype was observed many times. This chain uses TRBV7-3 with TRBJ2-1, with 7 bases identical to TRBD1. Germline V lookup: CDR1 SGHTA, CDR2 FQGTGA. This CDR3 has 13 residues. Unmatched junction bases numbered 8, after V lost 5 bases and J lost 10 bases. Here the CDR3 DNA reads TGTGCCAGCAGCCAATCTGGACAGGACGAGCAGTTCTTC. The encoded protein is CASSQSGQDEQFF.

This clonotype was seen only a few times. CDR3 bases: TGTGCCAGCAGTGAATCTCTCTCTGGGGCCAATGAGCAGTTCTTC. Protein: CASSESLSGANEQFF. The rearrangement uses TRBV25-1 and TRBJ2-1, with a tentative D call TRBD1 (5 bases). The germline gives CDR1 MGHDK, CDR2 SYGVNS. This CDR3 is built from 15 residues. V dropped 1 base and J dropped 6 bases, with 13 bases sitting between them.

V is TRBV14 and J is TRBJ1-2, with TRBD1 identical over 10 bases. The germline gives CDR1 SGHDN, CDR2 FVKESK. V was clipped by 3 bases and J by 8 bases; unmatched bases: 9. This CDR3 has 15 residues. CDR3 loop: CASSQRTGGREGYTF. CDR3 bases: TGTGCCAGCAGCCAGCGGACAGGGGGAAGAGAAGGCTACACCTTC.

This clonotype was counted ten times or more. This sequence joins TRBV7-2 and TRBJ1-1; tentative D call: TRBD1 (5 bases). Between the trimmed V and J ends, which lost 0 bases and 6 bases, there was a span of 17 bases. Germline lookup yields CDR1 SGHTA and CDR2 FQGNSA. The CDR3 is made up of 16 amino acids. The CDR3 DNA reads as TGTGCCAGCAGCTTAGCATGGGGCAGGAGGGGTCCTGAAGCTTTCTTT. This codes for CASSLAWGRRGPEAFF.

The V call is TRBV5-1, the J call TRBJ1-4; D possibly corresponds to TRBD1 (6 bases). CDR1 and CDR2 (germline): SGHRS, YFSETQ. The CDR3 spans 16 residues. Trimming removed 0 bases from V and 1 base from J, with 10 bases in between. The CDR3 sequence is CASSLGRGLTNEKLFF. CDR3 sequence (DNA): TGCGCCAGCAGCTTGGGCCGGGGGCTAACTAATGAAAAACTGTTTTTT.

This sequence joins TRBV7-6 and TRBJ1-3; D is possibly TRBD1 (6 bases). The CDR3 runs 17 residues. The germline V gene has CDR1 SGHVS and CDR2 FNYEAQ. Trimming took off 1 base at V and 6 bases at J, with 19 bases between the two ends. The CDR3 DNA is TGTGCCAGCAGCTTAGATACGGGGTCAGGGGATGCAAACACCATATATTTT. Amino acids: CASSLDTGSGDANTIYF.